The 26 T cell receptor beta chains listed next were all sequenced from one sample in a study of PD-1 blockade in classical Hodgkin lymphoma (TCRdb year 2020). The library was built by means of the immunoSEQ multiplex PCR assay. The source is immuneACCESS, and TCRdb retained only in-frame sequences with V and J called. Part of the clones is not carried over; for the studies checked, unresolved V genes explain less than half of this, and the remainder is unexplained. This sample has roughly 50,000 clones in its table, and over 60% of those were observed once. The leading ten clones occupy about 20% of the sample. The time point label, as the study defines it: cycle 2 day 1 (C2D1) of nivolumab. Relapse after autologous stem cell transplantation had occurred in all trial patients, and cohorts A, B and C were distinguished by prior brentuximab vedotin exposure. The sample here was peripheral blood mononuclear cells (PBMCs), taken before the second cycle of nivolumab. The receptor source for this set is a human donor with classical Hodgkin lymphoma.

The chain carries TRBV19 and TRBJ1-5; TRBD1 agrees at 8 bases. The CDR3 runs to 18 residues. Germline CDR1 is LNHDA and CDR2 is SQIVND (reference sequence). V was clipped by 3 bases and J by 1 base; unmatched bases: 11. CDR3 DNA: TGTGCCAGTAGTATTGGTCGGACAGGGCATTGGAGCAATCAGCCCCAGCATTTT. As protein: CASSIGRTGHWSNQPQHF.

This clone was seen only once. CDR3 loop: CASSADGYGYTF. In nucleotides, the CDR3 is TGTGCCAGCAGCGCGGACGGCTATGGCTACACCTTC. J is TRBJ1-2 and V is TRBV7-3; D gene ambiguous. The CDR3 contains 12 residues. Germline V gives CDR1 SGHTA, CDR2 FQGTGA. V was clipped by 5 bases and J by 4 bases, with 8 bases between them.

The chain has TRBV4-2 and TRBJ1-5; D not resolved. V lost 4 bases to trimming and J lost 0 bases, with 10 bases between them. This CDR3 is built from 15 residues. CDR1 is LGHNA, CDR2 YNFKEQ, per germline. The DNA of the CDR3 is TGTGCCAGCAGCCCTAGTCGAATTAGCAATCAGCCCCAGCATTTT. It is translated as CASSPSRISNQPQHF.

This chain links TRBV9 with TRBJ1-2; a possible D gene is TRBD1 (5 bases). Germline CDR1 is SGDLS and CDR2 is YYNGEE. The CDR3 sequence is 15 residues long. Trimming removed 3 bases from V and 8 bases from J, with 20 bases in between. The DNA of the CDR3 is TGTGCCAGCAGCGCTACACAGGATACTATAAGAGGCTACACCTTC. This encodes CASSATQDTIRGYTF.

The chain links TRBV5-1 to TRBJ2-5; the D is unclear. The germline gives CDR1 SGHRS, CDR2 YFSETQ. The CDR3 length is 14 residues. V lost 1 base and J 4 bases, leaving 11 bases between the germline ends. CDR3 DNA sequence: TGCGCCAGCAGCTTGTTCGGTAGTGGAGAGACCCAGTACTTC. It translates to CASSLFGSGETQYF.

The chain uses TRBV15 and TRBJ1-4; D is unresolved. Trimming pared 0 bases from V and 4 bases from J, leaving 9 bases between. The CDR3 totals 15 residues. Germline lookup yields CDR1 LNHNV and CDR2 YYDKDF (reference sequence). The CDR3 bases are TGTGCCACCAGCAGAGATCGTAAGAGTAATGAAAAACTGTTTTTT. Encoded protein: CATSRDRKSNEKLFF. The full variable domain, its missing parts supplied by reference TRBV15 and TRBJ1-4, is DAMVIQNPRYQVTQFGKPVTLSCSQTLNHNVMYWYQQKSSQAPKLLFHYYDKDFNNEADTPDNFQSRRPNTSFCFLDIRSPGLGDTAMYLCATSRDRKSNEKLFFGSGTQLSVL.

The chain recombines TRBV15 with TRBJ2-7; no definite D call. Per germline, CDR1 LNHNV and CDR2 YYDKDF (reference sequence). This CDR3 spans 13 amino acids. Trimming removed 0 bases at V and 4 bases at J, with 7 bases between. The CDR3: CATSRDQDYEQYF. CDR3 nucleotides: TGTGCCACCAGCAGAGATCAGGATTACGAGCAGTACTTC.

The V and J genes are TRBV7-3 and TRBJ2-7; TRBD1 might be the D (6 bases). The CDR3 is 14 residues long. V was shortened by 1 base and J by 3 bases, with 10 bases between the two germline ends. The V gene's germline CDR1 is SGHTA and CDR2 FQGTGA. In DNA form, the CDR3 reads TGTGCCAGCAGCTTAAGCAGGGGTAACTACGAGCAGTACTTC. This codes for CASSLSRGNYEQYF.

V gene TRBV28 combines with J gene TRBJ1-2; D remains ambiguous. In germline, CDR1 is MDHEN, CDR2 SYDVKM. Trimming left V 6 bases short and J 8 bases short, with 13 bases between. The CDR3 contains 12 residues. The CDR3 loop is CASRHDAPGYTF. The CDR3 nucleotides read TGTGCCAGCAGACATGACGCTCCGGGCTACACCTTC.

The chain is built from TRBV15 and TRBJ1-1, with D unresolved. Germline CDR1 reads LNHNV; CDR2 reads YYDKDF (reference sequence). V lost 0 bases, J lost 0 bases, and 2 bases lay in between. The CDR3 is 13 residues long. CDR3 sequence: CATSRELNTEAFF. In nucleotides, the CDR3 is TGTGCCACCAGCAGAGAGCTGAACACTGAAGCTTTCTTT.

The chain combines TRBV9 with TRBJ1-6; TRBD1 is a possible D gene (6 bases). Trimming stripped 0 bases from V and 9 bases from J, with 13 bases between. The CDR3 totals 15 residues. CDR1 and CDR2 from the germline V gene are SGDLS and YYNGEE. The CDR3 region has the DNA TGTGCCAGCAGCGTAGATGGGCAGGGGTCTTCACCCCTCCACTTT. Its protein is CASSVDGQGSSPLHF.

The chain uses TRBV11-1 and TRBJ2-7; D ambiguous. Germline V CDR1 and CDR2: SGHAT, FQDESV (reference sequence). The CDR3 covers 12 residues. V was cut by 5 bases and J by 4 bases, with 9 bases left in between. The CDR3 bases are TGTGCCAGCAGCCCCCGTGTTTACGAGCAGTACTTC. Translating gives CASSPRVYEQYF.

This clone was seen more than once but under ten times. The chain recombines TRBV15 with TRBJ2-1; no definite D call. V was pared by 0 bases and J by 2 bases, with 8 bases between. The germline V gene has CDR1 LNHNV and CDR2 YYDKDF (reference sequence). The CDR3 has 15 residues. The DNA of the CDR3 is TGTGCCACCAGCAGAGATCCCCCTCCCTACAATGAGCAGTTCTTC. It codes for CATSRDPPPYNEQFF.

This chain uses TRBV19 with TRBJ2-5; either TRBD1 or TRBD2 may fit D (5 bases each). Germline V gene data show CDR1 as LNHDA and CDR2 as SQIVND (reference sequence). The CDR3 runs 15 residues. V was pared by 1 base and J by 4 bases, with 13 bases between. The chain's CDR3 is CASSIGSGTSETQYF. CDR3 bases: TGTGCCAGTAGTATAGGTTCTGGGACCTCAGAGACCCAGTACTTC.

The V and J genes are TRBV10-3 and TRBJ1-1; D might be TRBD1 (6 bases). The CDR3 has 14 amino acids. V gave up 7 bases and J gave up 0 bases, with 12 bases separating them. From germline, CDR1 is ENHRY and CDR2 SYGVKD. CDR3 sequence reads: CAIKPGHMNTEAFF. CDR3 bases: TGTGCCATCAAGCCGGGACACATGAACACTGAAGCTTTCTTT.

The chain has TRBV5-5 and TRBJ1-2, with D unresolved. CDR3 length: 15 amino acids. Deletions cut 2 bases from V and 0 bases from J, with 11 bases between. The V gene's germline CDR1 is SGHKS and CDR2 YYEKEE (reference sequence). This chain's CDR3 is CASSFSAASNYGYTF. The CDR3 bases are TGTGCCAGCAGCTTCTCGGCAGCGTCTAACTATGGCTACACCTTC.

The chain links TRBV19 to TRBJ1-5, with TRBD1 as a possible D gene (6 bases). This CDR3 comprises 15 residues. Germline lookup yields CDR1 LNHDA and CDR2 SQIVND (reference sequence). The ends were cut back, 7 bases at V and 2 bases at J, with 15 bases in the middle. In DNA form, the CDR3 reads TGTGCCAGTAATTCCGGGACACTTCGCAATCAGCCCCAGCATTTT. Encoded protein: CASNSGTLRNQPQHF.

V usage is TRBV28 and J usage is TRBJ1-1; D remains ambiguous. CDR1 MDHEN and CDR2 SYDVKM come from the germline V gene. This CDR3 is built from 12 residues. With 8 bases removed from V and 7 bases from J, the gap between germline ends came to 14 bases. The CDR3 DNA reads TGTGCCAGCCAAACGGGCGGCAATGAAGCTTTCTTT. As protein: CASQTGGNEAFF.

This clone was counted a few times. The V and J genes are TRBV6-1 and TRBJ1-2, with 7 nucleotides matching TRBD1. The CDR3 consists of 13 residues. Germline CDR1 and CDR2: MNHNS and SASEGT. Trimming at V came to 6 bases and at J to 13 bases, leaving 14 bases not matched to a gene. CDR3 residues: CASRKPLIGQATF. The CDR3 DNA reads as TGTGCCAGCAGGAAACCCCTAATCGGACAGGCCACCTTC.

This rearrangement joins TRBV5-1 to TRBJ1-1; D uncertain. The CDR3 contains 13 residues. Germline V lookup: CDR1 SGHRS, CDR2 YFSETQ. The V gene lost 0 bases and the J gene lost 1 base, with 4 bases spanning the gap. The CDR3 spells CASSLEGNTEAFF. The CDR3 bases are TGCGCCAGCAGCTTGGAGGGGAACACTGAAGCTTTCTTT.

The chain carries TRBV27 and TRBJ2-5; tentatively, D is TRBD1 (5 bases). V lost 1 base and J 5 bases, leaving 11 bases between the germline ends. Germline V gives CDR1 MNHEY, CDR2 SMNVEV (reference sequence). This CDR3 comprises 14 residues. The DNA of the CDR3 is TGTGCCAGCAGTTTATTTCAGGGTTCGGAGACCCAGTACTTC. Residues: CASSLFQGSETQYF.

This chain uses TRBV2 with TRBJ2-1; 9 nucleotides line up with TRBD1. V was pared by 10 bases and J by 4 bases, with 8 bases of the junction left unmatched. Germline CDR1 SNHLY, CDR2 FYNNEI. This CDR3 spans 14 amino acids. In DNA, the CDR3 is TGTGCCAACGTGGTAGACAGGGGGTACAATGAGCAGTTCTTC. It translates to CANVVDRGYNEQFF. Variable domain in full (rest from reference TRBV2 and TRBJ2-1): EPEVTQTPSHQVTQMGQEVILRCVPISNHLYFYWYRQILGQKVEFLVSFYNNEISEKSEIFDDQFSVERPDGSNFTLKIRSTKLEDSAMYFCANVVDRGYNEQFFGPGTRLTVL.

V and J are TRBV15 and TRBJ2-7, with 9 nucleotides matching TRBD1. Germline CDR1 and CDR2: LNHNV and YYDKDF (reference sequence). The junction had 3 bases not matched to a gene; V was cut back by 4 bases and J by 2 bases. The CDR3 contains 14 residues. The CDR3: CATSNGQGPYEQYF. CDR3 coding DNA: TGTGCCACCAGCAATGGACAGGGGCCCTACGAGCAGTACTTC.

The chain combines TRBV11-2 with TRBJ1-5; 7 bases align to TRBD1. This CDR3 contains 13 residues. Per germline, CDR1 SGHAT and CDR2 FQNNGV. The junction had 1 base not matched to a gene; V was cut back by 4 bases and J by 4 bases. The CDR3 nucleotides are TGTGCCAGCAGCTCACAGGGGAATCAGCCCCAGCATTTT. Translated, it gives CASSSQGNQPQHF.

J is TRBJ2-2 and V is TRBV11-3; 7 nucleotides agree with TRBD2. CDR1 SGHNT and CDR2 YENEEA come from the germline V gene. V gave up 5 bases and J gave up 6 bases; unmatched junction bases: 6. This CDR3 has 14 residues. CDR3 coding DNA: TGTGCCAGCAGCCTGGGCGGGAGTGCCGGGGAGCTGTTTTTT. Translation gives CASSLGGSAGELFF.

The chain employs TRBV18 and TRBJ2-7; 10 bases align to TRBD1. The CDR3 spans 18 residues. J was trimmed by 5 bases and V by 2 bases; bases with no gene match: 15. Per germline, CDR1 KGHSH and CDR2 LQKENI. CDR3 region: CASSPLISPGTGENEQYF. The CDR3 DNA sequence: TGTGCCAGCTCACCATTAATCTCCCCAGGGACAGGGGAGAACGAGCAGTACTTC.